This TCR beta chain was sequenced for a study of cytomegalovirus exposure and HLA in healthy donors. The primer mix had 60 Vbeta and 13 Jbeta primers. The repertoire was sequenced with immunoSEQ multiplex PCR; TCRdb's copy has only in-frame clones and lacks some. The repertoire table contains about 210,000 clones. Germline V CDR1 and CDR2: SGHDT, YYEEEE. V shed 1 base and J shed 2 bases, with 10 bases lying between them. There are 15 residues in the CDR3. The receptor's source is a woman aged 25 to 39 in good health and CMV-seropositive. The sample comprised PBMCs. The V gene is TRBV5-6, the J gene TRBJ2-1, with D unclear. CDR3 region: CASSLSRYTYNEQFF. CDR3 in DNA: TGTGCCAGCAGCTTGTCCCGGTATACCTACAATGAGCAGTTCTTC.